This T cell receptor (beta chain) was documented in a study of cytomegalovirus exposure and HLA in healthy donors. Whole-study context: An early data release held 79 million or so unique TCRs from HLA-typed donors. Overall study results and limits: TRBV6-2, TRBV6-3 and other indistinguishable V segments were excluded. Donors were assumed by presence/absence analyses to have roughly uniform sequencing depth.

The PCR used 60 Vbeta and 13 Jbeta primers. Clones were sequenced by immunoSEQ multiplex PCR, and TCRdb holds only the in-frame ones, with some missing. The sample contains about 150,000 clones, 65% to 85% of which appear only once. V was pared by 2 bases and J by 5 bases, with 8 bases of the junction left unmatched. Germline values: CDR1 SGHTA, CDR2 FQGTGA. The CDR3 is 15 amino acids. With respect to this clone: Its target is not known.

Sequencing was carried out using PBMCs. The TCR originated in a male donor in good health and CMV-seropositive. The rearrangement joins TRBV7-3 to TRBJ2-5; 7 bases are a match to TRBD1. The CDR3, as DNA: TGTGCCAGCAGCTTAGAGAGGGCCAGGGGGGAGACCCAGTACTTC. Protein product: CASSLERARGETQYF.